The clone carrying this T cell receptor (beta chain) has at least ten counts. Its antigen is not identified. Unique molecular identifiers (one per individual cDNA molecule) were attached. TCRdb redid the calling of the 5' RACE reads with MiXCR, one entry per CDR3 protein. The sample shows under 35,000 distinct CDR3 sequences, about 4.2% of them seen only once. The sample belongs to a study of early T cells in non-severe SARS-CoV-2 infection. Whole-study results and caveats: Matches to VDJdb favored anti-spike CD8 responses and missed private and CD4 specificities.

This CDR3 has 13 residues. V was pared by 6 bases and J by 4 bases, with 12 bases between. Germline V gives CDR1 MNHEY, CDR2 SVGAGI. This rearrangement joins TRBV6-5 to TRBJ2-5; D is unclear. The TCR originated in an adult who was a healthcare worker with PCR-confirmed SARS-CoV-2 infection or an uninfected control (not recorded which). Material: whole blood. The CDR3 loop is CASSGSAVETQYF. CDR3 nucleotide sequence: TGTGCCAGCAGCGGTTCGGCAGTAGAGACCCAGTACTTC.